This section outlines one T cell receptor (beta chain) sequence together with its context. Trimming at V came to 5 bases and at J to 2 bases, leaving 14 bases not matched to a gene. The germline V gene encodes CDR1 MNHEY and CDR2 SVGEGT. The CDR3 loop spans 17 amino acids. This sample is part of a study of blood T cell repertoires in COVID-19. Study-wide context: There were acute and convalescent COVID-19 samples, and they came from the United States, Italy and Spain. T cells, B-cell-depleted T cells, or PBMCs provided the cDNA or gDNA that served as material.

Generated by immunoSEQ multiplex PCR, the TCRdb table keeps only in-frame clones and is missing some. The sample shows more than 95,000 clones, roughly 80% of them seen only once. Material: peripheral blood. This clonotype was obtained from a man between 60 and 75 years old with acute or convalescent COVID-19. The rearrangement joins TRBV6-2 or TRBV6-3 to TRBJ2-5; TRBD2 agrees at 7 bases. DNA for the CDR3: TGTGCCAGCAGTCACCACTCTGGGGGGGGAATTCAAGAGACCCAGTACTTC. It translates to CASSHHSGGGIQETQYF.